Listed below are T cell receptor beta chains from one sample, sequenced in a study of blood T cell repertoires in COVID-19. Method: immunoSEQ multiplex PCR; TCRdb's copy keeps in-frame clones and lacks some. The sample has tens of thousands of clones, around 90% seen once; the top ten hold roughly 15%. Material: peripheral blood. These receptors all come from a male donor with acute or convalescent COVID-19. The CDR3 runs from the conserved cysteine through the conserved F or W. A D gene is named only where the DNA matches it firmly. Rows may omit the clone size; those that give it use once, few, many or a size class.

j_call,clone_size,v_call,d_call,cdr3_nt,cdr3_aa
TRBJ2-3,few,TRBV5-4,NA,TGTGCCAGCAGCCTCGGGCAGGGGGAGGCAGATACGCAGTATTTT,CASSLGQGEADTQYF
TRBJ2-6,NA,TRBV6-5,NA,TGTGCCAGCAGTTTACAATCGGGGTCTGGGGCCAACGTCCTGACTTTC,CASSLQSGSGANVLTF
TRBJ1-2,NA,TRBV5-4,TRBD1,TGTGCCAGCAGCCTGACAGGGTTTCGCTATGGCTACACCTTC,CASSLTGFRYGYTF
TRBJ1-1,NA,TRBV2,NA,TGTGCCAGCAGTGAAGCATCCAGGGGGAACACTGAAGCTTTCTTT,CASSEASRGNTEAFF
TRBJ2-7,NA,TRBV2,NA,TGTGCCAGCAGTGACTCGGCAGGGTTCGAGCAGTACTTC,CASSDSAGFEQYF
TRBJ1-1,NA,TRBV7-9,NA,TGTGCCAGCAGCCGAGGTGGAGCCATGAACACTGAAGCTTTCTTT,CASSRGGAMNTEAFF
TRBJ2-2,NA,TRBV19,TRBD1,TGTGCCAGTAGTATGGGCAGGGGGTGGACCGGGGAGCTGTTTTTT,CASSMGRGWTGELFF
TRBJ1-6,NA,TRBV10-2,NA,TGCGCCAGCAGGTCGGACGGGAGTCCTTCACCCCTCCACTTT,CASRSDGSPSPLHF
TRBJ2-1,NA,TRBV27,NA,TGTGCCAGCAGTTTATCGGTCAGAAACAATGAGCAGTTCTTC,CASSLSVRNNEQFF
TRBJ1-1,NA,TRBV6-5,NA,TGTGCCAACGGACAGATGAACACTGAAGCTTTCTTT,CANGQMNTEAFF
TRBJ2-2,NA,TRBV11-3,TRBD2,TGTGCCAGCAGCTCACGACTAGCGGGGGCCCCCGGGCGCACCGGGGAGCTGTTTTTT,CASSSRLAGAPGRTGELFF
TRBJ2-7,NA,TRBV6-5,TRBD1,TGTGCCAGCCGCCGGGACAGAGCCTACGAGCAGTACTTC,CASRRDRAYEQYF
TRBJ1-3,NA,TRBV5-1,TRBD1,TGCGCCAGCAGCTTAGGGACAGGACCACTCTCTGGAAACACCATATATTTT,CASSLGTGPLSGNTIYF
TRBJ2-4,NA,TRBV5-1,TRBD1,TGCGCCAGCAGCTTGGGGGGACAGGACGCTCAGTACTTC,CASSLGGQDAQYF
TRBJ2-1,NA,TRBV30,TRBD2,TGTGCCTGGAAACCCTCCCGGGGGGGCACCTACAATGAGCAGTTCTTC,CAWKPSRGGTYNEQFF
TRBJ1-4,NA,TRBV4-2,TRBD1,TGTGCCAGCAGCCAAACAGGGGGCACGTCTAATGAAAAACTGTTTTTT,CASSQTGGTSNEKLFF
TRBJ1-3,NA,TRBV5-8,TRBD1,TGTGCCAGCAGCTTGCTGGGGGGACAGTCCGGAAACACCATATATTTT,CASSLLGGQSGNTIYF
TRBJ1-4,few,TRBV10-3,TRBD1,TGTGCCACCGCCCGGGACAGGGGCGAAGAAAAACTGTTTTTT,CATARDRGEEKLFF
TRBJ2-5,NA,TRBV4-2,TRBD2,TGTGCCAGCAGCCAGGCTAGCGGGGTACAGGAGACCCAGTACTTC,CASSQASGVQETQYF
TRBJ2-7,NA,TRBV25-1,NA,TGTGCCAGCAGTAGGAGACAGGACTACGAGCAGTACTTC,CASSRRQDYEQYF
TRBJ2-1,NA,TRBV21-1,NA,TGTGCCAGCAGACCCCCCCGGGGTCCATCAGGTGAGCAGTTCTTC,CASRPPRGPSGEQFF
TRBJ2-1,NA,TRBV6-2/TRBV6-3,NA,TGTGCCAGCAGCCAAAGGGGGGGGCAAAATGAGCAGTTCTTC,CASSQRGGQNEQFF
TRBJ1-1,NA,TRBV28,TRBD1,TGTGCCAGCAGTCATATAGACAGGGAGAATGAAGCTTTCTTT,CASSHIDRENEAFF
TRBJ2-7,few,TRBV4-1,NA,TGCGCCAGCAGCCACAAACTATGGGACGAGCAGTACTTC,CASSHKLWDEQYF
TRBJ2-7,NA,TRBV9,NA,TGTGCCAGCAGCCCCCGGACAGACGGCTACGAGCAGTACTTC,CASSPRTDGYEQYF
TRBJ2-1,NA,TRBV27,NA,TGTGCCAGCCAGAGGGAGACCTCCTACAATGAGCAGTTCTTC,CASQRETSYNEQFF
TRBJ1-6,NA,TRBV6-4,NA,TGTGCCAGCAGTCAAGACATCAATTCACCCCTCCACTTT,CASSQDINSPLHF
TRBJ2-5,medium-sized,TRBV25-1,NA,TGTGCCAGCAGTCCGCAGGGGCTTGAGACCCAGTACTTC,CASSPQGLETQYF
TRBJ1-2,NA,TRBV6-5,TRBD1,TGTGCCAGCACCAAACAGGGGGGAGCTAACTATGGCTACACCTTC,CASTKQGGANYGYTF
TRBJ2-1,NA,TRBV6-5,TRBD2,TGTGCCAGCAGTTACTCGTATAGCGGGGGAGGGAATGAGCAGTTCTTC,CASSYSYSGGGNEQFF
TRBJ1-1,NA,TRBV5-1,NA,TGCGCCAGCAGCCCTCAGGGGCGAATGGATGAAGCTTTCTTT,CASSPQGRMDEAFF
TRBJ2-7,NA,TRBV6-5,NA,TGTGCCAGCCTCTCGGGGGGCGTCAGCTCCTACGAGCAGTACTTC,CASLSGGVSSYEQYF
TRBJ2-7,NA,TRBV11-2,TRBD1,TGTGCCAGCAGCAAACAGGGGCCCTACGAGCAGTACTTC,CASSKQGPYEQYF
TRBJ2-7,few,TRBV5-1,TRBD1,TGCGCCAGCAGGCGGACAGGGGAGGAGTACTACGAGCAGTACTTC,CASRRTGEEYYEQYF
TRBJ1-2,NA,TRBV11-2,NA,TGTGCCAGCAGCTTAGGGGGGGTGGCCGGGATTTTGCGTGGCTACACCTTC,CASSLGGVAGILRGYTF
TRBJ2-7,NA,TRBV3-1/TRBV3-2,TRBD1,TGTGCCAGCAGCCGATCCCCCGGGACAGGGGGCCACGAGCAGTACTTC,CASSRSPGTGGHEQYF
TRBJ2-1,NA,TRBV2,TRBD1,TGTGCCAGCAGCAAACGGGGGACAGGTTCCTACAATGAGCAGTTCTTC,CASSKRGTGSYNEQFF
TRBJ1-4,NA,TRBV27,NA,TGTGCCAGCAGTTTATTAGCTGCAACTAATGAAAAACTGTTTTTT,CASSLLAATNEKLFF
TRBJ2-2,NA,TRBV5-1,TRBD1,TGCGCCAGCAGCGGGACAGGGGTCACCGGGGAGCTGTTTTTT,CASSGTGVTGELFF
TRBJ1-2,NA,TRBV5-1,TRBD1,TGCGCCAGCAGCCCATCAGGGACAGATTTTGGAGTGGGCTACACCTTC,CASSPSGTDFGVGYTF
TRBJ1-1,few,TRBV11-1,NA,TGTGCCAGCAGGAGGAACACTGAAGCTTTCTTT,CASRRNTEAFF
TRBJ2-3,NA,TRBV30,TRBD1,TGTGCCTGGGGTCCCGGGACAGGGGTTACGCAGTATTTT,CAWGPGTGVTQYF
TRBJ2-6,NA,TRBV10-3,TRBD2,TGTGCCATCAGTGGGGGAGCGGGGGGGCTCTCTGGGGCCAACGTCCTGACTTTC,CAISGGAGGLSGANVLTF
TRBJ2-5,NA,TRBV2,TRBD2,TGTGCCAGCAGGGAAAGACTAGCGGGTCAAGAGACCCAGTACTTC,CASRERLAGQETQYF
TRBJ2-5,once,TRBV19,TRBD2,TGTGCCAGTAGTATAAGAGGCGGGAGTCTCCAAGAGACCCAGTACTTC,CASSIRGGSLQETQYF
TRBJ2-5,NA,TRBV5-1,TRBD2,TGCGCCAGCAGCATCACAAGGACTAGGCAAGAGACCCAGTACTTC,CASSITRTRQETQYF
TRBJ2-6,NA,TRBV3-1/TRBV3-2,TRBD1,TGTGCCAGCAGCCAAGATGCTGGACAGGGGTCTGGGGCCAACGTCCTGACTTTC,CASSQDAGQGSGANVLTF
TRBJ1-1,NA,TRBV18,NA,TGTGCCAGCACAGTCGGTGTTAGGACTGAAGCTTTCTTT,CASTVGVRTEAFF
TRBJ1-6,NA,TRBV5-1,NA,TGCGCCAGCAGCCCGGATCGACAGTTACAGAGCTCCTATAATTCACCCCTCCACTTT,CASSPDRQLQSSYNSPLHF
TRBJ2-3,few,TRBV9,TRBD2,TGTGCCAGCAGCGTCGGGACTAGCGGGATCACAGATACGCAGTATTTT,CASSVGTSGITDTQYF
TRBJ1-1,few,TRBV14,NA,TGTGCCAGCAGCCAAGATCTAGGGGAGGTGAACACTGAAGCTTTCTTT,CASSQDLGEVNTEAFF
TRBJ1-2,NA,TRBV5-6,TRBD1,TGTGCCAGCACCAGACAGGGCTATGGCTACACCTTC,CASTRQGYGYTF